A selection of T cell receptor beta chains follows, all from one sample in a study of immune cell composition in non-small cell lung cancer. This table comes from immunoSEQ multiplex PCR, and its TCRdb copy is limited to in-frame clones, with some not included. The sample shows over 4,000 clones, roughly 80% of them seen only once. The sequenced sample consisted of lung tumor tissue. The receptors shown here come from a human donor with non-small cell lung cancer. Each CDR3 is given with its conserved first and last residue. The D gene is left open where the match is weak. For some rows the clone size is stated as once, few or many, or as a class when expanded; others skip it.

j_gene	d_gene	abundance	v_gene	CDR3nt	CDR3aa
TRBJ2-3	TRBD1	-	TRBV29-1	TGCAGCGTTATTTTAGACAGGGACACAGATACGCAGTATTTT	CSVILDRDTDTQYF
TRBJ2-7	TRBD2	-	TRBV6-5	TGTGCCAGCAGAAGGACTAGCGGGGCTTATTCGAGAAAGTACTTC	CASRRTSGAYSRKYF
TRBJ1-4	-	-	TRBV29-1	TGCAGCGTTACTGGCTCAGGGGATGAAAAACTGTTTTTT	CSVTGSGDEKLFF
TRBJ1-3	TRBD1	large	TRBV6-8	TGTGCCAGCAGGACACAGGGGTCTGGAAACACCATATATTTT	CASRTQGSGNTIYF
TRBJ1-6	-	-	TRBV28	TGTGCCAGCAGTCCCCTGAATTCACCCCTCCACTTT	CASSPLNSPLHF
TRBJ1-2	-	-	TRBV11-2	TGTGCCAGCAGCCCGACAGATAACTATGGCTACACCTTC	CASSPTDNYGYTF
TRBJ2-4	TRBD2	-	TRBV15	TGTGCCACCAGCAGAGGGGTTTCGACGGCGGGAGGTAAAAACATTCAGTACTTC	CATSRGVSTAGGKNIQYF
TRBJ2-7	TRBD2	-	TRBV27	TGTGCCAGCAGTTCCTCAGCGGGAACCCCGCCTGGGCGGTACTTC	CASSSSAGTPPGRYF
TRBJ2-3	TRBD1	few	TRBV5-6	TGTGCCAGCAGCTGGGGGACAGGGGGCTCCACAGATACGCAGTATTTT	CASSWGTGGSTDTQYF
TRBJ1-1	TRBD1	-	TRBV9	TGTGCCAGCAGCCCTTTACAGGGGACTAACACTGAAGCTTTCTTT	CASSPLQGTNTEAFF
TRBJ1-1	-	-	TRBV28	TGTGCCAGCAGTATTCAGAACACTGAAGCTTTCTTT	CASSIQNTEAFF
TRBJ1-5	TRBD1	few	TRBV29-1	TGCAGCGGGCCGACAGGGACGCGCAATCAGCCCCAGCATTTT	CSGPTGTRNQPQHF
TRBJ2-3	-	-	TRBV27	TGTGCCAGCAGTTTATCGGCCTATCCGGGTGTGGAGGATTCAGATACGCAGTATTTT	CASSLSAYPGVEDSDTQYF
TRBJ2-7	TRBD1	-	TRBV6-1	TGTGCCAGCAGTGAAAGGTTTAGTTCGACAGGGGTCAACGAGCAGTACTTC	CASSERFSSTGVNEQYF
TRBJ2-1	-	-	TRBV9	TGTGCCAGCAGCGCGCGACAGAGCTCCTACAATGAGCAGTTCTTC	CASSARQSSYNEQFF
TRBJ1-1	-	large	TRBV18	TGTGCCAGCTCACCTCTGGCAGAAGTGAACACTGAAGCTTTCTTT	CASSPLAEVNTEAFF
TRBJ2-2	TRBD2	-	TRBV10-2	TGCGCCAGCCGGGACTACCGGGGGGAGCTGTTTTTT	CASRDYRGELFF
TRBJ2-2	-	-	TRBV7-2	TGTGCCAGCAGCTTAGGACAGAGCACCGGGGAGCTGTTTTTT	CASSLGQSTGELFF
TRBJ1-1	TRBD1	-	TRBV28	TGTAGGACAGGGGGCAAGGGAATGAACACTGAAGCTTTCTTT	CRTGGKGMNTEAFF
TRBJ1-1	-	-	TRBV10-3	TGTGCCATCAGTGAGTCGCAGGGAGGGGGAGATGAAGCTTTCTTT	CAISESQGGGDEAFF
TRBJ2-5	TRBD2	-	TRBV5-4	TGTGCCAGCAGCTCCGAACTAGCGGGAGGGCCGGAGACCCAGTACTTC	CASSSELAGGPETQYF
TRBJ2-7	TRBD2	once	TRBV13	TGTGCCAGCAGCTTAGAAGGGACTAGCATCGAGCAGTACTTC	CASSLEGTSIEQYF